One and the same sample provided the 17 T cell receptor beta chains below, sequenced in a study of immune characterization of retroperitoneal liposarcoma. TCRdb processed the PCR reads anew with MiXCR; each CDR3 protein has one entry. The sample has about 11,000 distinct CDR3 sequences, roughly 53% seen once. Sequencing was carried out using tumor tissue. The source of these receptors is a female donor with retroperitoneal liposarcoma.

The chain links TRBV6-4 to TRBJ2-3; 15 nucleotides line up with TRBD2. The better agreement between TRBJ2-1 and the DNA end casts doubt on the J call. Looked up from germline, CDR1 is MRHNA and CDR2 is SNTAGT. The CDR3 length is 19 residues. The CDR3 loop is CASRWTSGRACVGTNEQFF. The CDR3 nucleotides read TGTGCCAGCAGATGGACTAGCGGGAGGGCCTGCGTCGGGACAAATGAGCAGTTCTTC.

This clonotype has only one observation. The gene calls are TRBV6-8 and TRBJ2-1; 12 positions agree with TRBD2. The tail of the sequence fits TRBJ2-5 better, so the J call may be wrong. The CDR3 is 15 residues long. Germline lookup yields CDR1 MNHGY and CDR2 SAAAGT. Written as DNA, the CDR3 is TGTGCCAGCAGTGTTCTAGCGGGAGGGGAGGGGACCCAGTACTTC. Its translation is CASSVLAGGEGTQYF.

This clonotype was observed a handful of times. The genes are TRBV7-6 and TRBJ2-1; D unresolved. The length of the CDR3 is 15 residues. The V and J ends lost 2 bases and 3 bases respectively, with 11 bases between them. CDR1 is SGHVS, CDR2 FNYEAQ, per germline. CDR3 residues: CASSLSPDVYNEQFF. CDR3 sequence (DNA): TGTGCCAGCAGCTTATCGCCTGACGTCTACAATGAGCAGTTCTTC.

V and J are TRBV6-8 and TRBJ1-1; weak D call: TRBD1 (6 bases). Trimming shortened V by 6 bases and J by 1 base, and 9 bases separated the two germline ends. The CDR3 consists of 13 residues. Germline lookup yields CDR1 MNHGY and CDR2 SAAAGT. CDR3 nucleotide sequence: TGTGCCAGCAGACTGGACAGGAACACTGAAGCTTTCTTT. Translated, it gives CASRLDRNTEAFF.

The chain couples TRBV6-8 to TRBJ2-6, with D perhaps TRBD1 (6 bases). Judging by the DNA end, TRBJ2-7 fits better; the J call may be wrong. The germline V gene has CDR1 MNHGY and CDR2 SAAAGT. CDR3 size: 15 residues. The CDR3 region is CASSPRRTENNEQYF. The CDR3 nucleotides read TGTGCCAGCAGCCCTCGAAGGACAGAAAACAATGAGCAGTACTTC.

By proportion, this clonotype is large. The chain couples TRBV7-6 to TRBJ2-1; no reliable D call. V was shortened by 2 bases and J by 4 bases, with 12 bases between the two germline ends. The CDR3 consists of 15 residues. CDR1 and CDR2 from the germline V gene are SGHVS and FNYEAQ. CDR3 nucleotide sequence: TGTGCCAGCAGCTTAACACGGCTTCCATACAATGAGCAGTTCTTC. It codes for CASSLTRLPYNEQFF.

This sequence joins TRBV7-6 and TRBJ2-1; 7 bases fit TRBD1. CDR3 size: 16 residues. The junction had 13 bases not matched to a gene; V was cut back by 3 bases and J by 8 bases. Looked up from germline, CDR1 is SGHVS and CDR2 is FNYEAQ. DNA for the CDR3: TGTGCCAGCAGCTTCTCTATAGGGGGCGAGAACGATGAGCAGTTCTTC. Residues: CASSFSIGGENDEQFF.

The V call is TRBV6-1, the J call TRBJ2-1; tentatively, D is TRBD1 (5 bases). Near its end, the DNA agrees better with TRBJ2-7, so the J call may be wrong. Germline V gene data show CDR1 as MNHNS and CDR2 as SASEGT. This CDR3 spans 13 amino acids. The DNA for the CDR3 is TGTGCCAGCAACTGGATGGGGCAGGTCGAGCAGTACTTC. It codes for CASNWMGQVEQYF.

V and J are TRBV11-2 and TRBJ2-1; D gene unclear. The J call may be faulty, since TRBJ2-5 better matches the DNA end. CDR1 SGHAT and CDR2 FQNNGV come from the germline V gene. CDR3 length equals 15 residues. The chain's CDR3 is CASSFASQSQETQYF. The DNA for the CDR3 is TGTGCCAGCAGCTTTGCGTCACAGAGTCAAGAGACCCAGTACTTC.

V is TRBV6-1 and J is TRBJ2-3; no definite D call. The CDR3 loop spans 14 amino acids. The germline V gene has CDR1 MNHNS and CDR2 SASEGT. Trimming removed 4 bases at V and 5 bases at J, with 13 bases between. The CDR3 region has the DNA TGTGCCAGCAGTGCCCAGTGGCTTCGAGATACGCAGTATTTT. This translates into CASSAQWLRDTQYF.

With respect to this clonotype: With a much larger clone just one base away, this may be a read error. This chain connects TRBV7-6 to TRBJ2-1, with D possibly being TRBD1 or TRBD2 (5 bases each). The DNA matches TRBJ2-5 better at its end, which makes the J call doubtful. In germline, CDR1 is SGHVS, CDR2 FNYEAQ. This CDR3 region has 13 residues. The CDR3 DNA reads TGTGCCAGCAGCTTAGAGGGACGGGGGACCCAGTACTTC. Residues: CASSLEGRGTQYF.

This chain joins TRBV24-1 and TRBJ2-5; 7 nucleotides agree with TRBD1. The germline V gene encodes CDR1 KGHDR and CDR2 SFDVKD. There are 16 residues in the CDR3. V dropped 7 bases and J dropped 2; count of bases not matched to a gene: 12. CDR3: CATSAPAGTVQETQYF. The CDR3 DNA sequence: TGTGCCACCAGCGCCCCCGCCGGGACAGTACAAGAGACCCAGTACTTC.

By its share, this clonotype is medium-sized. The V call is TRBV6-1, the J call TRBJ2-1; the match to TRBD1 covers 11 bases. Germline V CDR1 and CDR2: MNHNS, SASEGT. The CDR3 has 15 amino acids. V shed 10 bases and J 10 bases; nucleotides not matched to a gene: 15. CDR3 bases: TGTGCCACCTTCGAATCGGGACAGGGGGTCCACGAGCAGTTCTTC. Protein product: CATFESGQGVHEQFF.

The chain combines TRBV7-2 with TRBJ2-3; D not resolved. This CDR3 contains 15 residues. The V end was cut by 8 bases, the J end by 6 bases, with 21 bases between. Germline lookup yields CDR1 SGHTA and CDR2 FQGNSA. CDR3 in DNA: TGTGCCAGCGCTAGAGCGAACCGCCCATGGGATACGCAGTATTTT. It encodes CASARANRPWDTQYF. The full variable domain, completed using reference TRBV7-2 and TRBJ2-3, is GAGVSQSPSNKVTEKGKDVELRCDPISGHTALYWYRQSLGQGLEFLIYFQGNSAPDKSGLPSDRFSAERTGGSVSTLTIQRTQQEDSAVYLCASARANRPWDTQYFGPGTRLTVL.

The V call is TRBV7-2, the J call TRBJ2-7; TRBD2 might be the D (5 bases). V lost 1 base and J lost 7, with 26 bases in between. This CDR3 contains 18 residues. Germline loops: CDR1 SGHTA, CDR2 FQGNSA. The CDR3 region is CASSLEPLIKLAGFEQYF. CDR3 bases: TGTGCCAGCAGCTTAGAGCCTCTCATAAAACTGGCGGGCTTTGAGCAGTACTTC.

This clonotype occurred a few times. The chain is built from TRBV6-1 and TRBJ2-4; D possibly corresponds to TRBD2 (5 bases). TRBJ2-7 matches the DNA end more closely, so the J call is doubtful. There are 14 residues in the CDR3. The V gene's germline CDR1 is MNHNS and CDR2 SASEGT. The CDR3: CASSEASGIYEQYF. In DNA, the CDR3 is TGTGCCAGCAGTGAAGCGTCGGGGATATACGAGCAGTACTTC.

On this clonotype: A much larger clone lies one base from this, so it may be a read error. The chain has TRBV12-3 or TRBV12-4 and TRBJ2-1; TRBD2 matches at 13 bases. This CDR3 is 16 amino acids long. Germline trimming cut 7 bases from V and 13 bases from J; bases unmatched to any gene: 16. This CDR3 reads CASTDPTSGRRGTQFF. The DNA of the CDR3 is TGTGCCAGCACTGACCCGACTAGCGGGAGGCGGGGGACCCAGTTCTTC.